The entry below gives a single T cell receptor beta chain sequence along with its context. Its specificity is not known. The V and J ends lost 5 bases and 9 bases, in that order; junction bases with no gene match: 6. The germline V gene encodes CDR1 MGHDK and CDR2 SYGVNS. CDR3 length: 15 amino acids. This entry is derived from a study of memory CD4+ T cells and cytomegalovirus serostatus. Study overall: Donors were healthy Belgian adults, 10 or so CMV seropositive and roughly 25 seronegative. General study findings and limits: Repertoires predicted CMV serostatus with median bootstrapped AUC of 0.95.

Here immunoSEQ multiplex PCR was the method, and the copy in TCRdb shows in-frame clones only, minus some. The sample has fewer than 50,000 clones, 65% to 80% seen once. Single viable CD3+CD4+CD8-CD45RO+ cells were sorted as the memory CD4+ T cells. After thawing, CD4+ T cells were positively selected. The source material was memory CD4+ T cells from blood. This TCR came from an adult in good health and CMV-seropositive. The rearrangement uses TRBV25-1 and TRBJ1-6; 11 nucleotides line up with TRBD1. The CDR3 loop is CASSLGTGGSSPLHF. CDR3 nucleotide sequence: TGTGCCAGCAGTTTGGGGACAGGGGGTTCTTCACCCCTCCACTTT.